The T cell receptor beta chain under discussion was sequenced for a study of cytomegalovirus exposure and HLA in healthy donors. Findings of the study overall: When analyzed later, a missense DCLRE1C variant was found to be linked to TCR beta V- and J-gene trimming. The investigators catalogued 164 TCR beta chains as cytomegalovirus-associated. Across donors, most TCRs were seen rarely, yet some public ones were widespread.

Of note for this clone: Antigen: not known.

Trimming at V came to 0 bases and at J to 3 bases, leaving 13 bases not matched to a gene. The V gene's germline CDR1 is GTSNPN and CDR2 SVGIG (reference sequence). This CDR3 comprises 17 residues. In the PCR, 60 Vbeta and 13 Jbeta primers were used. Produced via immunoSEQ multiplex PCR; TCRdb's table is partial and in-frame only. The sample table includes approximately 50,000 clones. This TCR was sampled from a female donor in good health and CMV-seronegative. The sequenced material came from PBMCs. J is TRBJ1-2 and V is TRBV30; 7 bases agree with TRBD1. CDR3 sequence: CAWSVQGDRVAYYGYTF. The CDR3 DNA is TGTGCCTGGAGTGTACAGGGTGACAGGGTGGCGTACTATGGCTACACCTTC.